Listed below are T cell receptor beta chains from one sample, sequenced in a study of cytomegalovirus exposure and HLA in healthy donors. Using immunoSEQ multiplex PCR, the repertoire was profiled, and TCRdb retains in-frame clones only, with some absent. The sample totals around 80,000 clones. Sequencing input: PBMCs. These receptors were collected from a boy aged 5-17 years in good health and CMV-seronegative. CDR3s include the opening cysteine and the closing phenylalanine or tryptophan. The order of the fields is D gene, V gene, J gene, CDR3 DNA, CDR3 protein. The D gene is left open where the match is weak.

d_gene: NA; v_gene: TRBV25-1; j_gene: TRBJ2-3; CDR3nt: TGTGCCAGCAGTGAAGGGGCGTCCACAGATACGCAGTATTTT; CDR3aa: CASSEGASTDTQYF
d_gene: TRBD1; v_gene: TRBV10-3; j_gene: TRBJ1-1; CDR3nt: TGTGCCATCAGTGATTATAGGCAGGGGGCCTTCAACACTGAAGCTTTCTTT; CDR3aa: CAISDYRQGAFNTEAFF
d_gene: TRBD1; v_gene: TRBV29-1; j_gene: TRBJ2-2; CDR3nt: TGCAGCGTTGGACAGGGGGTATCCCTTCTGACCGGGGAGCTGTTTTTT; CDR3aa: CSVGQGVSLLTGELFF
d_gene: NA; v_gene: TRBV29-1; j_gene: TRBJ2-1; CDR3nt: TGCAGCGTTGCGACGGTAAGGGGGCAGTTCTTC; CDR3aa: CSVATVRGQFF
d_gene: TRBD2; v_gene: TRBV4-2; j_gene: TRBJ2-7; CDR3nt: TGTGCCAGCACCCTAGATAGCGGGAGTACGTACGAGCAGTACTTC; CDR3aa: CASTLDSGSTYEQYF
d_gene: TRBD2; v_gene: TRBV7-8; j_gene: TRBJ2-7; CDR3nt: TGTGCCAGCAGCTTAGCAGCGGGGAGAACCTACGAGCAGTACTTC; CDR3aa: CASSLAAGRTYEQYF
d_gene: NA; v_gene: TRBV5-1; j_gene: TRBJ2-3; CDR3nt: TGCGCCAGCAGCTTGGCCCCGGGTTCCCCCTCCGGCACAGATACGCAGTATTTT; CDR3aa: CASSLAPGSPSGTDTQYF
d_gene: NA; v_gene: TRBV30; j_gene: TRBJ1-5; CDR3nt: TGTGCCTGGAGTGTACAGGCAGGGGTGGCCAATCAGCCCCAGCATTTT; CDR3aa: CAWSVQAGVANQPQHF
d_gene: NA; v_gene: TRBV5-6; j_gene: TRBJ2-1; CDR3nt: TGTGCCAGCAGCTGGGTAGGAGGGGAGCAGTTCTTC; CDR3aa: CASSWVGGEQFF
d_gene: NA; v_gene: TRBV1; j_gene: TRBJ2-3; CDR3nt: TGCACCAGCAGCCAAGAGGGTGGGGCCTTCCCCCCGACAGATACGCAGTATTTT; CDR3aa: CTSSQEGGAFPPTDTQYF
d_gene: TRBD2; v_gene: TRBV29-1; j_gene: TRBJ2-1; CDR3nt: TGCAGCGCTCCCACAGCGGGAGGGCCGAATGAGCAGTTCTTC; CDR3aa: CSAPTAGGPNEQFF
d_gene: NA; v_gene: TRBV21-1; j_gene: TRBJ2-2; CDR3nt: TGTGCCAGCAGCAAAGGGGGGAGAAGAGGTCTAGCGGGGGGAGCGAACACCGGGGAGCTGTTTTTT; CDR3aa: CASSKGGRRGLAGGANTGELFF
d_gene: TRBD1; v_gene: TRBV5-1; j_gene: TRBJ1-2; CDR3nt: TGCGCCAGCAGCTTCAAGACAGGGCAGAGCTATGGCTACACCTTC; CDR3aa: CASSFKTGQSYGYTF
d_gene: NA; v_gene: TRBV10-3; j_gene: TRBJ1-1; CDR3nt: TGTGCCATCAGCCTCGGCGGGGAGAACACTGAAGCTTTCTTT; CDR3aa: CAISLGGENTEAFF
d_gene: NA; v_gene: TRBV5-1; j_gene: TRBJ1-1; CDR3nt: TGCGCCAGCAGGGAGAACAGGGTAACTGAAGCTTTCTTT; CDR3aa: CASRENRVTEAFF
d_gene: NA; v_gene: TRBV4-3; j_gene: TRBJ2-3; CDR3nt: TGCGCCAGCAGCCTAGACCCACAACGGGGCGGGGCAACAGATACGCAGTATTTT; CDR3aa: CASSLDPQRGGATDTQYF